The 29 T cell receptor beta chains in this list originate from one sample, sequenced in a study of shared clonotypes between healthy human individuals. Data came from immunoSEQ multiplex PCR; TCRdb stores just in-frame clones and leaves some out. The sample yields approximately 2,200,000 clones, approximately 94% seen once. It was CD45RO-negative cells, positively selected for CCR7, that made up naive CD8 cells, with terminally differentiated effector memory CD45RA+ cells excluded. Sequencing was done on a sample of naive CD8+ T cells from PBMCs. These receptors all come from a man aged 18 to 35 in good health. Some clones in this sample may be carry-over from other donors' samples.

Details on this clone: The identical CDR3 is also encoded by other nucleotide sequences in the sample. V gene TRBV5-1 combines with J gene TRBJ2-7; D is perhaps TRBD1 (5 bases). This CDR3 has 15 residues. In germline, CDR1 is SGHRS, CDR2 YFSETQ. Trimming pared 0 bases from V and 1 base from J, leaving 11 bases between. The CDR3 here is CASSLAQGSSYEQYF. CDR3 coding DNA: TGCGCCAGCAGCTTGGCCCAGGGATCATCCTACGAGCAGTACTTC.

This clone has just one count. J is TRBJ2-7 and V is TRBV11-2, with a tentative D call TRBD2 (6 bases). The CDR3 loop spans 15 amino acids. Germline V CDR1 and CDR2: SGHAT, FQNNGV. The ends were cut back, 2 bases at V and 4 bases at J, with 15 bases in the middle. The CDR3 region is CASSLMAGTGYEQYF. The CDR3 DNA is TGTGCCAGCAGCTTAATGGCAGGGACTGGGTACGAGCAGTACTTC.

CDR3 bases: TGTGCCAGCTCACACGGGTCACTTGGAGGGGACACCTTC. It translates to CASSHGSLGGDTF. This chain connects TRBV18 to TRBJ1-2; TRBD1 might be the D (5 bases). Trimming pared 4 bases from V and 12 bases from J, leaving 18 bases between. Germline V lookup: CDR1 KGHSH, CDR2 LQKENI. The CDR3 is made up of 13 amino acids.

The chain joins TRBV28 to TRBJ2-3; D is unclear. The germline V gene has CDR1 MDHEN and CDR2 SYDVKM. The CDR3 runs 15 residues. V was shortened by 5 bases and J by 0 bases, with 12 bases between the two germline ends. The CDR3 is CASSPFDLSTDTQYF. CDR3 nucleotides: TGTGCCAGCAGTCCCTTTGACCTTAGCACAGATACGCAGTATTTT. The full variable domain, rest sourced from reference TRBV28 and TRBJ2-3, is DVKVTQSSRYLVKRTGEKVFLECVQDMDHENMFWYRQDPGLGLRLIYFSYDVKMKEKGDIPEGYSVSREKKERFSLILESASTNQTSMYLCASSPFDLSTDTQYFGPGTRLTVL.

Concerning this clone: This CDR3 is also generated by other DNA sequences in the sample. The rearrangement uses TRBV27 and TRBJ2-7; TRBD1 matches at 7 bases. V shed 5 bases and J 4 bases; nucleotides not matched to a gene: 5. The CDR3 spans 13 residues. Per the germline V gene, CDR1 is MNHEY and CDR2 is SMNVEV (reference sequence). CDR3 protein: CASSLGTAYEQYF. The CDR3 nucleotides read TGTGCCAGCAGTCTCGGGACAGCTTACGAGCAGTACTTC.

The chain employs TRBV7-8 and TRBJ1-1; no clear D gene. The CDR3 runs to 13 residues. Trimming removed 7 bases from V and 0 bases from J, with 9 bases in between. The V gene's germline CDR1 is SGHVS and CDR2 FQNEAQ. For the CDR3, the DNA is TGTGCCAGCACCCTAGCCGTGAACACTGAAGCTTTCTTT. It codes for CASTLAVNTEAFF. Variable domain in full (rest from reference TRBV7-8 and TRBJ1-1): GAGVSQSPRYKVAKRGQDVALRCDPISGHVSLFWYQQALGQGPEFLTYFQNEAQLDKSGLPSDRFFAERPEGSVSTLKIQRTQQEDSAVYLCASTLAVNTEAFFGQGTRLTVV.

V and J are TRBV5-6 and TRBJ1-2; TRBD1 agrees at 9 bases. Germline loops: CDR1 SGHDT, CDR2 YYEEEE. After removal of 2 bases from V and 3 bases from J, the junction contained 8 bases not matched to a gene. The length of the CDR3 is 16 residues. CDR3 nucleotide sequence: TGTGCCAGCAGCTTCCCCGGGACAGGGCTTGACTATGGCTACACCTTC. Amino acid sequence: CASSFPGTGLDYGYTF.

The chain is built from TRBV4-2 and TRBJ2-3, with D hard to call. Germline CDR1 is LGHNA and CDR2 is YNFKEQ. The ends were cut back, 1 base at V and 1 base at J, with 3 bases in the middle. The length of the CDR3 is 13 residues. The CDR3 loop reads CASSQVRTDTQYF. The DNA for the CDR3 is TGTGCCAGCAGCCAAGTTCGCACAGATACGCAGTATTTT.

V usage is TRBV9 and J usage is TRBJ2-7; the match to TRBD1 covers 8 bases. The J segment lost 6 bases and the V segment lost 0 bases, leaving 8 bases of the junction unmatched. This CDR3 has 15 residues. CDR1 is SGDLS and CDR2 is YYNGEE in the germline V gene. Here the CDR3 DNA reads TGTGCCAGCAGCGTAGAAATGACAGGGGTAGCCGAGCAGTACTTC. Its translation: CASSVEMTGVAEQYF.

CDR3 loop: CASSPKPVGLAGNTGELFF. Here the CDR3 DNA reads TGTGCCAGCAGCCCGAAGCCCGTCGGACTAGCGGGAAACACCGGGGAGCTGTTTTTT. The chain employs TRBV7-2 and TRBJ2-2, with 12 bases that match TRBD2. The germline V gene has CDR1 SGHTA and CDR2 FQGNSA. This CDR3 has 19 residues. J lost 2 bases, V lost 5 bases, and 12 bases had no gene match. Full variable domain (remainder filled in from reference TRBV7-2 and TRBJ2-2): GAGVSQSPSNKVTEKGKDVELRCDPISGHTALYWYRQSLGQGLEFLIYFQGNSAPDKSGLPSDRFSAERTGGSVSTLTIQRTQQEDSAVYLCASSPKPVGLAGNTGELFFGEGSRLTVL.

The chain carries TRBV11-2 and TRBJ1-1; TRBD1 is a possible D gene (5 bases). The CDR3 sequence is 18 residues long. The V end was cut by 0 bases, the J end by 0 bases, with 17 bases between. Germline V lookup: CDR1 SGHAT, CDR2 FQNNGV. The CDR3 DNA reads TGTGCCAGCAGCTTAGATAGCGACAGCCGAAGGATGAACACTGAAGCTTTCTTT. This encodes CASSLDSDSRRMNTEAFF. Supplemented by reference TRBV11-2 and TRBJ1-1, the full variable domain reads EAGVAQSPRYKIIEKRQSVAFWCNPISGHATLYWYQQILGQGPKLLIQFQNNGVVDDSQLPKDRFSAERLKGVDSTLKIQPAKLEDSAVYLCASSLDSDSRRMNTEAFFGQGTRLTVV.

CDR3 in amino acids: CAISVVPPYRDYLSEQYF. In DNA form, the CDR3 reads TGTGCCATCAGTGTGGTCCCCCCCTACCGGGACTACCTATCCGAGCAGTACTTC. The chain carries TRBV10-3 and TRBJ2-7; 7 positions agree with TRBD2. The CDR3 sequence is 18 residues long. Germline lookup yields CDR1 ENHRY and CDR2 SYGVKD. Losses at the gene ends were 4 bases for V and 6 bases for J; bases not matched to a gene: 21.

The V gene is TRBV6-6, the J gene TRBJ1-5; no reliable D call. This CDR3 comprises 16 residues. Germline loops: CDR1 MNHNY, CDR2 SVGAGI (reference sequence). The V gene lost 0 bases and the J gene lost 0 bases, with 9 bases spanning the gap. CDR3 in amino acids: CASSYSSQHSNQPQHF. CDR3 DNA: TGTGCCAGCAGTTACTCGAGCCAGCATAGCAATCAGCCCCAGCATTTT.

The J gene is TRBJ2-2, the V gene TRBV2; TRBD2 matches at 12 bases. The CDR3 spans 19 residues. CDR1 is SNHLY, CDR2 FYNNEI, per germline. After removal of 6 bases from V and 2 bases from J, the junction contained 13 bases not matched to a gene. For the CDR3, the DNA is TGTGCCAGCAGCGGACTAGCGGGACCCCAAGGGGGAAACACCGGGGAGCTGTTTTTT. This translates into CASSGLAGPQGGNTGELFF.

This clone has just one count. The chain combines TRBV19 with TRBJ2-5, with D possibly matching TRBD1 (5 bases). Germline values: CDR1 LNHDA, CDR2 SQIVND (reference sequence). Deletions cut 10 bases from V and 5 bases from J, with 20 bases between. The CDR3 is 14 residues long. The CDR3 spells CANSIAGQKETQYF. The CDR3 nucleotides read TGTGCCAACTCTATAGCTGGACAAAAGGAGACCCAGTACTTC.

The chain links TRBV19 to TRBJ2-1; 10 bases match TRBD1. CDR1 LNHDA and CDR2 SQIVND come from the germline V gene (reference sequence). This CDR3 is built from 15 residues. J gave up 7 bases and V 7 bases, and 10 bases lay outside the gene matches. The CDR3 DNA sequence: TGTGCCAGTAAGGCTGGGACAGGGGAACGGAATGAGCAGTTCTTC. Protein sequence: CASKAGTGERNEQFF.

J is TRBJ2-1 and V is TRBV27; a weak D match, TRBD1 (5 bases). This CDR3 is built from 14 residues. The germline V gene has CDR1 MNHEY and CDR2 SMNVEV (reference sequence). Trimming removed 3 bases from V and 2 bases from J, with 8 bases in between. The CDR3 sequence is CASSLQGTYNEQFF. The CDR3 DNA follows: TGTGCCAGCAGTTTGCAGGGAACCTACAATGAGCAGTTCTTC.

The rearrangement joins TRBV6-5 to TRBJ2-1; maybe TRBD1 (6 bases). This CDR3 contains 14 residues. Germline V CDR1 and CDR2: MNHEY, SVGAGI. Between the trimmed V and J ends, which lost 5 bases and 4 bases, there was a span of 12 bases. DNA for the CDR3: TGTGCCAGCAGTGACGGGACACCTTACAATGAGCAGTTCTTC. Its protein is CASSDGTPYNEQFF.

This chain uses TRBV4-1 with TRBJ1-5; 9 positions match TRBD1. The CDR3 is 16 amino acids. The junction had 6 bases not matched to a gene; V was cut back by 3 bases and J by 3 bases. Germline CDR1 reads MGHRA; CDR2 reads YSYEKL. CDR3 region: CASSHDRTGDNQPQHF. In DNA form, the CDR3 reads TGCGCCAGCAGCCACGATAGGACAGGGGACAATCAGCCCCAGCATTTT.

The chain joins TRBV4-3 to TRBJ2-7, with 10 nucleotides matching TRBD1. The V and J ends lost 4 bases and 3 bases, in that order; junction bases with no gene match: 3. CDR1 LGHNA and CDR2 YSLEER come from the germline V gene. There are 14 residues in the CDR3. This CDR3 is CASSPGTGVYEQYF. DNA of the CDR3: TGCGCCAGCAGCCCCGGGACAGGGGTCTACGAGCAGTACTTC.

This sequence joins TRBV27 and TRBJ2-3; 12 nucleotides agree with TRBD2. The CDR3 spans 16 residues. V gave up 6 bases and J gave up 2 bases; unmatched junction bases: 6. CDR1 and CDR2 from the germline V gene are MNHEY and SMNVEV (reference sequence). CDR3 sequence: CASSRLAGGATDTQYF. The CDR3 DNA sequence: TGTGCCAGCAGCCGTCTAGCGGGAGGGGCCACAGATACGCAGTATTTT.

This rearrangement joins TRBV7-8 to TRBJ2-5; D is unclear. There are 15 residues in the CDR3. V lost 5 bases and J lost 0, with 13 bases in between. Germline values: CDR1 SGHVS, CDR2 FQNEAQ. Here the CDR3 reads CASSTQVGYQETQYF. Written as DNA, the CDR3 is TGTGCCAGCAGCACCCAGGTTGGGTACCAAGAGACCCAGTACTTC.

The CDR3 is CASSLILRPETQYF. The CDR3 coding sequence is TGTGCCAGCAGTTTAATTCTACGCCCGGAGACCCAGTACTTC. V and J are TRBV28 and TRBJ2-5; D not resolved. This CDR3 contains 14 residues. V lost 2 bases, J lost 5 bases, and 12 bases lay in between. Germline V lookup: CDR1 MDHEN, CDR2 SYDVKM.

The chain links TRBV27 to TRBJ2-2; no clear D. V was trimmed by 3 bases and J by 5 bases, leaving 10 bases between them. The germline CDR1 and CDR2 sequences are MNHEY and SMNVEV (reference sequence). The CDR3 is 14 residues long. In DNA form, the CDR3 reads TGTGCCAGCAGTTTTCCCTCCATGACCGGGGAGCTGTTTTTT. Translating gives CASSFPSMTGELFF.

V is TRBV7-9 and J is TRBJ2-7; 12 nucleotides line up with TRBD1. Unmatched junction bases numbered 7, after V lost 5 bases and J lost 5 bases. The CDR3 loop spans 15 amino acids. Germline V gene data show CDR1 as SEHNR and CDR2 as FQNEAQ (reference sequence). CDR3: CASSPGDRGLHEQYF. Here the CDR3 DNA reads TGTGCCAGCAGCCCCGGGGACAGGGGGCTACACGAGCAGTACTTC.

The chain carries TRBV7-9 and TRBJ2-7; tentative D call: TRBD2 (6 bases). CDR3 length: 15 amino acids. Germline V gives CDR1 SEHNR, CDR2 FQNEAQ (reference sequence). The V and J ends lost 5 bases and 5 bases respectively, with 19 bases between them. The DNA for the CDR3 is TGTGCCAGCAGCGCGCGCGGCGGGGAGACGGACGAGCAGTACTTC. Translating gives CASSARGGETDEQYF.

The V and J genes are TRBV7-2 and TRBJ1-5, with TRBD1 matching over 7 bases. Germline CDR1 is SGHTA and CDR2 is FQGNSA. After removal of 3 bases from V and 8 bases from J, the junction contained 10 bases not matched to a gene. The CDR3 spans 15 residues. CDR3 DNA: TGTGCCAGCAGCTTCGGAACAGGGGTCGTTGAGCCCCAGCATTTT. Its translation is CASSFGTGVVEPQHF. The entire variable domain, with the rest obtained from reference TRBV7-2 and TRBJ1-5, is as follows: GAGVSQSPSNKVTEKGKDVELRCDPISGHTALYWYRQSLGQGLEFLIYFQGNSAPDKSGLPSDRFSAERTGGSVSTLTIQRTQQEDSAVYLCASSFGTGVVEPQHFGDGTRLSIL.

This clone came up once. The gene calls are TRBV7-9 and TRBJ1-4; D not certain. The CDR3 runs to 15 residues. From germline, CDR1 is SEHNR and CDR2 FQNEAQ (reference sequence). V lost 3 bases, J lost 1 base, and 9 bases lay in between. CDR3 residues: CASSLPRGTNEKLFF. CDR3 coding DNA: TGTGCCAGCAGCTTGCCCCGGGGAACTAATGAAAAACTGTTTTTT.

The chain recombines TRBV4-1 with TRBJ1-4; the D is unclear. The CDR3 contains 12 residues. Germline lookup yields CDR1 MGHRA and CDR2 YSYEKL. V lost 1 base and J 7 bases, leaving 4 bases between the germline ends. The chain's CDR3 is CASSQVVEKLFF. CDR3 nucleotide sequence: TGCGCCAGCAGCCAAGTCGTTGAAAAACTGTTTTTT.